This is a list of T cell receptor beta chains from one sample in a study of T cell responses to AZD1222 COVID-19 vaccine. Sequencing used immunoSEQ multiplex PCR; TCRdb keeps in-frame clones, though not all of them. The repertoire holds 140,000 to 150,000 clones, with 92% as singletons. Sequencing was performed on peripheral blood, taken 28 days after the second AZD1222 dose. The receptors were gathered from an adult who received the AZD1222 COVID-19 vaccine. The CDR3 runs from the conserved cysteine through the conserved F or W. Fields, in order: clone size, D gene, V gene, J gene, CDR3 protein, CDR3 DNA. D genes are given only for firm matches. Rows give clone size only sometimes, using once, few, many, or a class for an expanded clone.

clone size: -
D gene: -
V gene: TRBV5-4
J gene: TRBJ2-5
CDR3 protein: CASRVDSGGETQYF
CDR3 DNA: TGTGCCAGCAGGGTGGACTCGGGCGGGGAGACCCAGTACTTC

clone size: -
D gene: -
V gene: TRBV15
J gene: TRBJ1-4
CDR3 protein: CATSRGQNNEKLFF
CDR3 DNA: TGTGCCACCAGCAGAGGGCAGAATAATGAAAAACTGTTTTTT

clone size: -
D gene: TRBD1
V gene: TRBV4-1
J gene: TRBJ1-4
CDR3 protein: CASSQKTGADEKLFF
CDR3 DNA: TGCGCCAGCAGCCAAAAAACAGGGGCAGACGAAAAACTGTTTTTT

clone size: -
D gene: TRBD1
V gene: TRBV6-1
J gene: TRBJ2-3
CDR3 protein: CASSDERGRTDTQYF
CDR3 DNA: TGTGCCAGCAGTGATGAAAGGGGGCGGACAGATACGCAGTATTTT

clone size: -
D gene: -
V gene: TRBV9
J gene: TRBJ1-5
CDR3 protein: CASSVGTEDQPQHF
CDR3 DNA: TGTGCCAGCAGCGTAGGGACAGAAGATCAGCCCCAGCATTTT

clone size: -
D gene: TRBD2
V gene: TRBV27
J gene: TRBJ2-5
CDR3 protein: CASSSIAGGRETQYF
CDR3 DNA: TGTGCCAGCAGTTCCATAGCGGGAGGACGGGAGACCCAGTACTTC

clone size: few
D gene: -
V gene: TRBV19
J gene: TRBJ1-1
CDR3 protein: CASSILLRTFAKTMNTEAFF
CDR3 DNA: TGTGCCAGTAGTATTTTATTACGGACGTTCGCCAAGACCATGAACACTGAAGCTTTCTTT

clone size: -
D gene: -
V gene: TRBV6-5
J gene: TRBJ1-1
CDR3 protein: CASSSYENTEAFF
CDR3 DNA: TGTGCCAGCTCGAGCTACGAAAACACTGAAGCTTTCTTT

clone size: -
D gene: -
V gene: TRBV7-8
J gene: TRBJ2-5
CDR3 protein: CASSLALYGRGETQYF
CDR3 DNA: TGTGCCAGCAGCTTAGCGCTATATGGCAGGGGTGAGACCCAGTACTTC

clone size: -
D gene: TRBD1
V gene: TRBV9
J gene: TRBJ1-1
CDR3 protein: CASSEGQSMNTEAFF
CDR3 DNA: TGTGCCAGCAGCGAGGGACAGTCCATGAACACTGAAGCTTTCTTT

clone size: -
D gene: -
V gene: TRBV2
J gene: TRBJ2-5
CDR3 protein: CASSSVGGETQYF
CDR3 DNA: TGTGCCAGCAGTTCGGTTGGCGGGGAGACCCAGTACTTC

clone size: -
D gene: -
V gene: TRBV7-2
J gene: TRBJ1-1
CDR3 protein: CASSFRVMNTEAFF
CDR3 DNA: TGTGCCAGCAGCTTCAGAGTCATGAACACTGAAGCTTTCTTT

clone size: -
D gene: -
V gene: TRBV6-5
J gene: TRBJ1-2
CDR3 protein: CASSPTTGYTF
CDR3 DNA: TGTGCCAGCAGCCCGACAACTGGCTACACCTTC

clone size: -
D gene: -
V gene: TRBV24-1
J gene: TRBJ2-1
CDR3 protein: CATSGPGNPYNEQFF
CDR3 DNA: TGTGCCACCAGTGGTCCGGGGAACCCCTACAATGAGCAGTTCTTC

clone size: -
D gene: -
V gene: TRBV15
J gene: TRBJ2-6
CDR3 protein: CATSRGLTYSGANVLTF
CDR3 DNA: TGTGCCACCAGCAGAGGGTTGACATACTCTGGGGCCAACGTCCTGACTTTC

clone size: -
D gene: TRBD1
V gene: TRBV5-4
J gene: TRBJ1-4
CDR3 protein: CASSVDRRVEKLFF
CDR3 DNA: TGTGCCAGCAGCGTGGACAGGAGGGTCGAAAAACTGTTTTTT

clone size: -
D gene: -
V gene: TRBV6-5
J gene: TRBJ1-2
CDR3 protein: CASRGATGNYGYTF
CDR3 DNA: TGTGCCAGCAGAGGGGCCACAGGGAACTATGGCTACACCTTC

clone size: once
D gene: -
V gene: TRBV28
J gene: TRBJ2-7
CDR3 protein: CASSLTAGPTYEQYF
CDR3 DNA: TGTGCCAGCAGTTTAACCGCGGGGCCGACCTACGAGCAGTACTTC

clone size: -
D gene: -
V gene: TRBV5-1
J gene: TRBJ2-7
CDR3 protein: CASSLLGFRNQGPDYEQYF
CDR3 DNA: TGCGCCAGCAGCTTACTCGGTTTCCGAAACCAGGGACCCGATTACGAGCAGTACTTC

clone size: -
D gene: -
V gene: TRBV7-3
J gene: TRBJ1-3
CDR3 protein: CASSPDSSGNTIYF
CDR3 DNA: TGTGCCAGCAGCCCCGACAGCTCTGGAAACACCATATATTTT

clone size: -
D gene: -
V gene: TRBV6-6
J gene: TRBJ2-7
CDR3 protein: CASSRVIGRVGQNSYEQYF
CDR3 DNA: TGTGCCAGCAGTCGTGTTATAGGTCGTGTGGGCCAAAACTCCTACGAGCAGTACTTC

clone size: -
D gene: TRBD1
V gene: TRBV7-6
J gene: TRBJ2-7
CDR3 protein: CASSPTAGTGPYEQYF
CDR3 DNA: TGTGCCAGCAGCCCCACGGCGGGGACAGGTCCCTACGAGCAGTACTTC

clone size: -
D gene: -
V gene: TRBV4-3
J gene: TRBJ1-2
CDR3 protein: CASSQEPSEIYGYTF
CDR3 DNA: TGCGCCAGCAGCCAAGAGCCGAGTGAAATCTATGGCTACACCTTC

clone size: -
D gene: -
V gene: TRBV6-5
J gene: TRBJ2-2
CDR3 protein: CASSYSRSAGELFF
CDR3 DNA: TGTGCCAGCAGTTACTCGAGGTCCGCCGGGGAGCTGTTTTTT

clone size: -
D gene: TRBD2
V gene: TRBV4-2
J gene: TRBJ2-3
CDR3 protein: CASSQQLADTDTQYF
CDR3 DNA: TGTGCCAGCAGCCAACAACTAGCGGACACAGATACGCAGTATTTT

clone size: -
D gene: -
V gene: TRBV3-1/TRBV3-2
J gene: TRBJ2-7
CDR3 protein: CASSQGLPYEQYF
CDR3 DNA: TGTGCCAGCAGCCAAGGCCTTCCCTACGAGCAGTACTTC

clone size: once
D gene: -
V gene: TRBV5-1
J gene: TRBJ1-1
CDR3 protein: CASSLRVGTEAFF
CDR3 DNA: TGCGCCAGCAGCTTACGAGTGGGCACTGAAGCTTTCTTT

clone size: -
D gene: -
V gene: TRBV6-1
J gene: TRBJ1-6
CDR3 protein: CASSEHLLTPLHF
CDR3 DNA: TGTGCCAGCAGTGAACACCTCCTTACACCCCTCCACTTT

clone size: -
D gene: -
V gene: TRBV3-1/TRBV3-2
J gene: TRBJ2-2
CDR3 protein: CASSQTGTGELFF
CDR3 DNA: TGTGCCAGCAGCCAAACGGGCACCGGGGAGCTGTTTTTT

clone size: once
D gene: TRBD1
V gene: TRBV4-1
J gene: TRBJ2-1
CDR3 protein: CASSQEDRAYNEQFF
CDR3 DNA: TGCGCCAGCAGCCAAGAAGACAGGGCTTACAATGAGCAGTTCTTC

clone size: -
D gene: TRBD1
V gene: TRBV5-4
J gene: TRBJ1-2
CDR3 protein: CASSRRDRGYTF
CDR3 DNA: TGTGCCAGCAGCAGGCGGGACAGGGGCTACACCTTC

clone size: -
D gene: -
V gene: TRBV6-2/TRBV6-3
J gene: TRBJ2-5
CDR3 protein: CASSPSSMKLTQYF
CDR3 DNA: TGTGCCAGCAGTCCCTCTTCAATGAAGCTTACCCAGTACTTC

clone size: -
D gene: -
V gene: TRBV4-3
J gene: TRBJ2-7
CDR3 protein: CASSRAGGPNLNYEQYF
CDR3 DNA: TGCGCCAGCAGCCGGGCCGGGGGACCGAACCTGAACTACGAGCAGTACTTC

clone size: -
D gene: -
V gene: TRBV7-2
J gene: TRBJ2-3
CDR3 protein: CASSFTGRTDTQYF
CDR3 DNA: TGTGCCAGCAGCTTTACAGGGAGAACAGATACGCAGTATTTT